This note documents a single T cell receptor (beta chain) sequence. Its antigen is not known. The authors reverse transcribed all of the isolated RNA, so sequencing captured expressed TCRB transcripts. The method was immunoSEQ multiplex PCR; TCRdb's version includes in-frame clones alone and lacks a portion of them. The sample consists of over 700,000 clones, roughly 15% of them appearing once. Purity of each sorted population was above 95%. The CDR3 is 13 residues long. With 4 bases removed from V and 6 bases from J, the gap between germline ends came to 10 bases. Germline values: CDR1 MGHRA, CDR2 YSYEKL. This sample stems from a study of beta chain features in type 1 diabetes. Study-wide points: Within each of all four CD4+ subsets, Type 1 diabetes patients had TCRB CDR3s that were moderately but significantly shorter.

This TCR came from a woman younger than 30 in good health. The chain uses TRBV4-1 and TRBJ2-1; a weak D match, TRBD2 (5 bases). The material sequenced was naive CD4+ T cells from blood. CDR3 coding DNA: TGCGCCAGCAGCCGCGGACTGAGCAATGAGCAGTTCTTC. Protein product: CASSRGLSNEQFF.